These 8 T cell receptor beta chains were all obtained from the same sample, sequenced in a study of cytomegalovirus exposure and HLA in healthy donors. Both 60 Vbeta primers and 13 Jbeta primers went into the PCR. Repertoires were generated with immunoSEQ multiplex PCR, while TCRdb's copy carries only in-frame clones and drops some. The repertoire has around 100,000 clones, 70% of them found once; the top ten carry just over 8.5%. Material for sequencing was PBMCs. The receptors here all came from a man aged 25-40 years in good health and CMV-seropositive.

The CDR3, as DNA: TGTGCCAGCAGCGTAGCCGGGGACTATGGCTACACCTTC. Translated, it gives CASSVAGDYGYTF. The gene calls are TRBV9 and TRBJ1-2, with D uncertain. Trimming took off 0 bases at V and 3 bases at J, with 6 bases between the two ends. Germline values: CDR1 SGDLS, CDR2 YYNGEE. This CDR3 comprises 13 residues.

The chain is built from TRBV19 and TRBJ1-1; TRBD1 matches at 7 bases. Per the germline V gene, CDR1 is LNHDA and CDR2 is SQIVND (reference sequence). V dropped 3 bases and J dropped 2; count of bases not matched to a gene: 3. The CDR3 loop spans 14 amino acids. This chain's CDR3 is CASSIDRDNTEAFF. Written as DNA, the CDR3 is TGTGCCAGTAGTATTGACAGGGATAACACTGAAGCTTTCTTT.

This clone was picked up one time. The chain links TRBV2 to TRBJ1-2; TRBD1 matches 9 bases. CDR1 SNHLY and CDR2 FYNNEI come from the germline V gene. The CDR3 sequence is 13 residues long. Unmatched junction bases numbered 10, after V lost 9 bases and J lost 8 bases. This CDR3 is CARTGGDRGGYTF. The CDR3 DNA follows: TGTGCCAGAACAGGGGGCGATCGCGGAGGCTACACCTTC. The entire variable domain, with the rest obtained from reference TRBV2 and TRBJ1-2, is as follows: EPEVTQTPSHQVTQMGQEVILRCVPISNHLYFYWYRQILGQKVEFLVSFYNNEISEKSEIFDDQFSVERPDGSNFTLKIRSTKLEDSAMYFCARTGGDRGGYTFGSGTRLTVV.

The rearrangement uses TRBV5-4 and TRBJ2-2; the D gene is possibly TRBD2 (6 bases). The CDR3 sequence is 12 residues long. Germline V gene data show CDR1 as SGHNT and CDR2 as YYREEE (reference sequence). Trimming removed 5 bases from V and 8 bases from J, with 10 bases in between. In DNA form, the CDR3 reads TGTGCCAGCAGTCGGGGGTTGGGGGAGCTGTTTTTT. This codes for CASSRGLGELFF.

The chain is built from TRBV7-9 and TRBJ2-5, with 7 bases that match TRBD2. The CDR3 is made up of 17 amino acids. Germline CDR1 reads SEHNR; CDR2 reads FQNEAQ (reference sequence). With V trimmed by 5 bases and J by 2 bases, 14 bases remained unmatched. CDR3 bases: TGTGCCAGCAGCCCCTTAGGTTTGGGGGGGTTGCAAGAGACCCAGTACTTC. Protein product: CASSPLGLGGLQETQYF. The full variable domain, rest sourced from reference TRBV7-9 and TRBJ2-5, is DTGVSQNPRHKITKRGQNVTFRCDPISEHNRLYWYRQTLGQGPEFLTYFQNEAQLEKSRLLSDRFSAERPKGSFSTLEIQRTEQGDSAMYLCASSPLGLGGLQETQYFGPGTRLLVL.

J is TRBJ2-1 and V is TRBV30; 7 bases map to TRBD2. The germline V gene encodes CDR1 GTSNPN and CDR2 SVGIG (reference sequence). This CDR3 is built from 17 residues. V gave up 0 bases and J gave up 3 bases; unmatched junction bases: 11. The CDR3 spells CAWSVPRGGRVYNEQFF. In DNA form, the CDR3 reads TGTGCCTGGAGTGTACCTCGGGGCGGGAGAGTCTACAATGAGCAGTTCTTC.

The J gene is TRBJ2-3, the V gene TRBV9; 13 positions match TRBD2. Germline-derived CDR1 and CDR2 are SGDLS and YYNGEE. There are 17 residues in the CDR3. J was trimmed by 6 bases and V by 3 bases; bases with no gene match: 10. CDR3 in DNA: TGTGCCAGCAGCGAGACTAGCGGGAGGTCCGGGGGGGATACGCAGTATTTT. The encoded protein is CASSETSGRSGGDTQYF.

The rearrangement joins TRBV10-3 to TRBJ2-2, with 10 bases identical to TRBD2. Germline trimming cut 4 bases from V and 2 bases from J; bases unmatched to any gene: 7. In germline, CDR1 is ENHRY, CDR2 SYGVKD. CDR3 size: 17 residues. Here the CDR3 DNA reads TGTGCCATCAGTGGGGCTAGCGGGAGCCCAAACACCGGGGAGCTGTTTTTT. Protein product: CAISGASGSPNTGELFF.